This is a list of T cell receptor beta chains from one sample in a study of blood T cells in healthy people across ages. One entry per CDR3 protein, called by TCRdb with MiXCR from the 5' RACE reads. The data show more than 750,000 distinct CDR3 sequences, about 29% seen once. These sequences were also reported in another study, on T cells of mothers and their children.

Sequenced: blood. These receptors originate from a middle-aged woman in good health. CDR3s include the opening cysteine and the closing phenylalanine or tryptophan. The D gene is left open where the match is weak. The size field is filled for only some rows; it gives once, few, many or a size class.

cdr3_length clone_size d_call j_call v_call cdr3_nt cdr3_aa
16 many - TRBJ2-3 TRBV7-2 TGTGCCAGCAGCTCCCCTTCGAGTCCCCAGGTCGGAGCGCAGTATTTT CASSSPSSPQVGAQYF
13 - - TRBJ2-1 TRBV7-9 TGTGCCAGCAGCTCCCTTGATGACAATGAGCAGTTCTTC CASSSLDDNEQFF
15 - - TRBJ2-5 TRBV5-1 TGCGCCAGCAGCTCTGGGGACGTTTACCAAGAGACCCAGTACTTC CASSSGDVYQETQYF
14 - - TRBJ1-2 TRBV14 TGTGCCAACAGCCAAGGCCCCGGAAACTATGGCTACACCTTC CANSQGPGNYGYTF
13 - - TRBJ1-1 TRBV7-2 TGTGCCAGCAGCCCCCTCTACGGGACTCGGGCTTTCTTT CASSPLYGTRAFF
16 - TRBD1 TRBJ1-2 TRBV20-1 TGCAGTACTATCCGACGGGACAGGGGGCGCGGCCATGGCTACACCTTC CSTIRRDRGRGHGYTF
15 - TRBD2 TRBJ2-1 TRBV7-3 TGTGCCAGCAGCGTTCAAACTAGCGGTATCGATGAGCAGTTCTTC CASSVQTSGIDEQFF
15 - - TRBJ2-7 TRBV7-2 TGTGCCAGCAGCTTAGAGGGGGGCACCTACAATGAGCAGTACTTC CASSLEGGTYNEQYF
18 few TRBD2 TRBJ2-1 TRBV7-7 TGTGCTAGCAGCTTGGGGACTAGCGGGGCGTCCTCCTACAATGAGCAGTTCTTC CASSLGTSGASSYNEQFF
14 few - TRBJ2-3 TRBV24-1 TGTGCCACCGGTGACCCTACAGGGTTAGATACGCAGTATTTT CATGDPTGLDTQYF
12 once - TRBJ1-2 TRBV3-1 TGTGCCCGCAGCCGCGGAGGGATAGGCTACACCTTC CARSRGGIGYTF
13 - - TRBJ1-2 TRBV20-1 TGCAGTGCTAGAGGAGGTCAGATTGGTGGCTACACCTTC CSARGGQIGGYTF
17 - - TRBJ2-1 TRBV27 TGTGCCAGCAGTTTATACGGGGCCGCCGGCGGAGACAATGAGCAGTTCTTC CASSLYGAAGGDNEQFF
12 - - TRBJ1-2 TRBV5-1 TGCGCCAGCAGCTATACAGGGACCGGCTACACCTTC CASSYTGTGYTF
13 - TRBD1 TRBJ1-4 TRBV20-1 TGCAGTGCTACCGACAGGGGAGGGGAAAAACTGTTTTTT CSATDRGGEKLFF
13 - - TRBJ1-1 TRBV12-3/TRBV12-4 TGTGCCAGCAGCTACGGGCCGCGGACTGAAGCTTTCTTT CASSYGPRTEAFF
14 few TRBD1 TRBJ1-2 TRBV28 TGTGCCAGCAGGGGATTCCGGGACAGCTATGGCTACACCTTC CASRGFRDSYGYTF
19 - TRBD1 TRBJ1-1 TRBV3-1 TGTGCCAGCAGCCAAGATCTGATAGCAGGGGGCGAGGGGAACACTGAAGCTTTCTTT CASSQDLIAGGEGNTEAFF
13 many - TRBJ2-5 TRBV13 TGTGCCAGCAGCACCCGGTCGTGGGAGACCCAGTACTTC CASSTRSWETQYF
14 few - TRBJ1-2 TRBV21-1 TGTGCCAGCAGCAAAGATCCAGGGGGTTCTGGCTACACCTTC CASSKDPGGSGYTF
13 few - TRBJ1-1 TRBV6-5 TGTGCCAGCGCAACACCGGGGTCCTTTGAAGCTTTCTTT CASATPGSFEAFF
17 - - TRBJ2-7 TRBV7-8 TGTGCCAGCAGCTTAAAGTTCTATGGTCGGGGGGACAATGAGCAGTACTTC CASSLKFYGRGDNEQYF
13 - - TRBJ2-1 TRBV12-3/TRBV12-4 TGTGCCAGCAGTTTAGCAGTCTGGGATGAGCAGTTCTTC CASSLAVWDEQFF
15 - TRBD1 TRBJ1-2 TRBV11-2 TGTGCCAGCAGCACCCCCGGGACAGGGACCTATGGCTACACCTTC CASSTPGTGTYGYTF
13 few - TRBJ2-1 TRBV11-3 TGTGCCAGCAGCTTAGAGGCCGCTGATGAGCAGTTCTTC CASSLEAADEQFF
12 many - TRBJ2-5 TRBV4-2 TGTGCCAGCAGCCAAGAAAGGGAGACCCAGTACTTC CASSQERETQYF
13 - - TRBJ2-6 TRBV6-2/TRBV6-3 TGTGCCACCTTGACCTCTGGGGCCAACGTCCTGACTTTC CATLTSGANVLTF
13 - TRBD1 TRBJ1-5 TRBV6-1 TGTGCCGGCGGGACAGGGCCCGATCAGCCCCAGCATTTT CAGGTGPDQPQHF
15 few TRBD2 TRBJ2-1 TRBV9 TGTGCCAGCAGCGTGCGTAGCGGGGAGGACAATGAGCAGTTCTTC CASSVRSGEDNEQFF
14 - TRBD1 TRBJ1-2 TRBV29-1 TGCAGCGTCCCGGGGGGGGGACAGGGCGGGCGCTACACCTTC CSVPGGGQGGRYTF
14 - TRBD2 TRBJ2-1 TRBV5-5 TGTGCCGGCAGCGCTAGCGGGGTTATCAATGAGCAGTTCTTC CAGSASGVINEQFF
16 - TRBD2 TRBJ2-7 TRBV27 TGTGCCAGCAGTACTAGCGGTGGGGGAAGGCCCCACGAGCAGTACTTC CASSTSGGGRPHEQYF